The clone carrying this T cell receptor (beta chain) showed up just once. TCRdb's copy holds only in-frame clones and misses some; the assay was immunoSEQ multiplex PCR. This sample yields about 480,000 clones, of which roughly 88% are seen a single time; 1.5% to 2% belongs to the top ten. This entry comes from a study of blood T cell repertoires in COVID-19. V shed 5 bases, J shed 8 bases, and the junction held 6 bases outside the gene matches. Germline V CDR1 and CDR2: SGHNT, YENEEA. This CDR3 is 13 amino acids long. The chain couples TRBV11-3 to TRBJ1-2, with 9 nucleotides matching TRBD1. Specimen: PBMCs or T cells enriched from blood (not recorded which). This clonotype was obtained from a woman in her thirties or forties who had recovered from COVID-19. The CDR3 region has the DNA TGTGCCAGCAGCAAACAGGGGGCGGAGGGCTACACCTTC. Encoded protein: CASSKQGAEGYTF. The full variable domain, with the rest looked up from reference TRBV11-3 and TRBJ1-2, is EAGVVQSPRYKIIEKKQPVAFWCNPISGHNTLYWYLQNLGQGPELLIRYENEEAVDDSQLPKDRFSAERLKGVDSTLKIQPAELGDSAVYLCASSKQGAEGYTFGSGTRLTVV.